This paragraph covers one T cell receptor beta chain sequence. The data derive from a study of cytomegalovirus exposure and HLA in healthy donors. Clones were read by immunoSEQ multiplex PCR, and TCRdb kept only the in-frame ones, dropping some. Of roughly 200,000 clones in the sample, around 80% were seen once. Trimming pared 4 bases from V and 0 bases from J, leaving 10 bases between. CDR3 length equals 15 residues. CDR1 is MNHEY, CDR2 SVGAGI, per germline. Sequenced input: PBMCs. This receptor was identified in a woman aged 25 to 45 in good health and CMV-seronegative. The chain is built from TRBV6-5 and TRBJ1-5; a weak D match, TRBD1 (6 bases). The CDR3 DNA follows: TGTGCCAGCAGTTCGCAGGGGCTTAGCAATCAGCCCCAGCATTTT. Translation: CASSSQGLSNQPQHF.